The 15 T cell receptor beta chains below were found in one sample sequenced in a study of CD8 T cells in Susac syndrome. When the RNA was reverse transcribed, random hexamers were used with an input of roughly 0.45 to 1 ug. MiXCR, applied by TCRdb to the immunoSEQ multiplex PCR reads, yields one record per CDR3 protein. This sample carries 150,000 to 200,000 distinct CDR3 sequences, 90% to 95% of them seen once, and the ten largest clones take roughly 0.094%. Sample: CD4+ T cells from PBMCs. These receptors all come from a human donor with multiple sclerosis.

The V and J genes are TRBV28 and TRBJ2-5; D remains ambiguous. This CDR3 is 14 amino acids long. In germline, CDR1 is MDHEN, CDR2 SYDVKM. V lost 1 base to trimming and J lost 1 base, with 7 bases between them. The CDR3 region has the DNA TGTGCCAGCAGTTTATCTCAGGTCCAAGAGACCCAGTACTTC. It is translated as CASSLSQVQETQYF.

The V gene is TRBV4-2, the J gene TRBJ2-3; 7 bases fit TRBD1. CDR1 and CDR2 (germline): LGHNA, YNFKEQ. CDR3 size: 16 residues. After removal of 4 bases from V and 4 bases from J, the junction contained 11 bases not matched to a gene. CDR3 amino acids: CASSRSGQVEADTQYF. The CDR3, as DNA: TGTGCCAGCAGCCGATCAGGACAGGTAGAGGCAGATACGCAGTATTTT.

The chain is built from TRBV7-8 and TRBJ1-3; TRBD1 agrees at 7 bases. V shed 5 bases, J shed 8 bases, and the junction held 6 bases outside the gene matches. The CDR3 is made up of 13 amino acids. Germline lookup yields CDR1 SGHVS and CDR2 FQNEAQ. The CDR3 region is CASSPGTADTIYF. CDR3 sequence (DNA): TGTGCCAGCAGCCCAGGGACAGCGGACACCATATATTTT.

This sequence joins TRBV9 and TRBJ2-1; 8 bases are shared with TRBD2. Germline CDR1 reads SGDLS; CDR2 reads YYNGEE. The CDR3 has 15 amino acids. V dropped 0 bases and J dropped 6; count of bases not matched to a gene: 5. The CDR3 region has the DNA TGTGCCAGCAGCGTAGGAGGCGGGAGGTCCAATGAGCAGTTCTTC. This codes for CASSVGGGRSNEQFF.

The chain combines TRBV7-9 with TRBJ1-2; D is possibly TRBD1 (6 bases). The germline V and J ends were trimmed by 1 base and 7 bases, with 16 bases remaining between them. The germline gives CDR1 SEHNR, CDR2 FQNEAQ (reference sequence). CDR3 size: 15 residues. The CDR3 DNA reads as TGTGCCAGCAGCTTAGGGGCCAACAGGGTGTCTGGCTACACCTTC. Its translation: CASSLGANRVSGYTF.

The chain employs TRBV19 and TRBJ2-2; D is unclear. From germline, CDR1 is LNHDA and CDR2 SQIVND (reference sequence). The CDR3 runs to 13 residues. Trimming took 7 bases from V and 6 from J, leaving 12 bases between them. The CDR3 bases are TGTGCCAGTACCCATCCTGGGGCCGGGGAGCTGTTTTTT. Residues: CASTHPGAGELFF.

J is TRBJ2-7 and V is TRBV30; 8 bases are shared with TRBD1. V shed 0 bases, J shed 3 bases, and the junction held 7 bases outside the gene matches. The germline V gene has CDR1 GTSNPN and CDR2 SVGIG (reference sequence). CDR3 length: 15 residues. The CDR3 loop reads CAWSVGIDRGYEQYF. In DNA, the CDR3 is TGTGCCTGGAGTGTGGGGATAGACAGGGGCTACGAGCAGTACTTC.

J is TRBJ1-5 and V is TRBV28; a weak D match, TRBD1 (6 bases). Germline V gives CDR1 MDHEN, CDR2 SYDVKM. The CDR3 consists of 14 residues. Trimming cost V 5 bases and J 3 bases, with 11 bases left between them. The CDR3 reads CASSPGGVNQPQHF. In DNA, the CDR3 is TGTGCCAGCAGTCCGGGGGGCGTCAATCAGCCCCAGCATTTT. The full variable domain, with the rest looked up from reference TRBV28 and TRBJ1-5, is DVKVTQSSRYLVKRTGEKVFLECVQDMDHENMFWYRQDPGLGLRLIYFSYDVKMKEKGDIPEGYSVSREKKERFSLILESASTNQTSMYLCASSPGGVNQPQHFGDGTRLSIL.

The chain combines TRBV2 with TRBJ2-7; D remains ambiguous. Germline CDR1 is SNHLY and CDR2 is FYNNEI. This CDR3 spans 15 amino acids. The V gene lost 2 bases and the J gene lost 1 base, with 12 bases spanning the gap. CDR3 sequence: CASSEQSVRSYEQYF. CDR3 bases: TGTGCCAGCAGTGAACAGAGCGTTAGGTCCTACGAGCAGTACTTC.

This chain joins TRBV25-1 and TRBJ2-7, with D tentatively TRBD2 (5 bases). The germline CDR1 and CDR2 sequences are MGHDK and SYGVNS. This CDR3 contains 14 residues. V was clipped by 5 bases and J by 4 bases, with 15 bases between them. The CDR3, as DNA: TGTGCCAGCAGTTCAGGACTCCTGTCATACGAGCAGTACTTC. The encoded protein is CASSSGLLSYEQYF.

The chain uses TRBV19 and TRBJ1-5; D remains unclear. Trimming shortened V by 2 bases and J by 2 bases, and 10 bases separated the two germline ends. CDR3 size: 15 residues. Germline CDR1 LNHDA, CDR2 SQIVND (reference sequence). CDR3 sequence: CASSIQEWGNQPQHF. The CDR3 bases are TGTGCCAGTAGTATACAGGAGTGGGGCAATCAGCCCCAGCATTTT.

CDR3 sequence: CASSRATVGYTF. The CDR3 nucleotides are TGTGCCAGCAGTAGAGCGACAGTTGGCTACACCTTC. The genes are TRBV2 and TRBJ1-2; D possibly corresponds to TRBD1 (5 bases). The CDR3 totals 12 residues. Trimming removed 5 bases at V and 7 bases at J, with 11 bases between. Looked up from germline, CDR1 is SNHLY and CDR2 is FYNNEI.

The chain carries TRBV28 and TRBJ1-2, with D tentatively TRBD1 (5 bases). This CDR3 spans 12 amino acids. CDR1 is MDHEN and CDR2 is SYDVKM in the germline V gene. V shed 5 bases and J shed 8 bases, with 12 bases lying between them. The CDR3 DNA reads TGTGCCAGCAGTCTGGGGGGTGGGGGCTACACCTTC. As protein: CASSLGGGGYTF.

As regards this clonotype: The junction departs from germline at one end; a sequencing error may be responsible. The chain joins TRBV12-3 or TRBV12-4 to TRBJ1-5; TRBD1 might be the D (5 bases). The CDR3 runs to 13 residues. CDR3 region: CASRLGVYQPQHF. CDR3 sequence (DNA): TGTGCCAGCAGATTAGGGGTTTATCAGCCCCAGCATTTT.

The CDR3: CASSQWAGTGANQPQHF. CDR3 DNA sequence: TGTGCCAGCAGTCAATGGGCAGGGACGGGCGCGAATCAGCCCCAGCATTTT. J is TRBJ1-5 and V is TRBV27; maybe TRBD1 (5 bases). The germline CDR1 and CDR2 sequences are MNHEY and SMNVEV (reference sequence). The ends were cut back, 5 bases at V and 4 bases at J, with 21 bases in the middle. The CDR3 contains 17 residues.